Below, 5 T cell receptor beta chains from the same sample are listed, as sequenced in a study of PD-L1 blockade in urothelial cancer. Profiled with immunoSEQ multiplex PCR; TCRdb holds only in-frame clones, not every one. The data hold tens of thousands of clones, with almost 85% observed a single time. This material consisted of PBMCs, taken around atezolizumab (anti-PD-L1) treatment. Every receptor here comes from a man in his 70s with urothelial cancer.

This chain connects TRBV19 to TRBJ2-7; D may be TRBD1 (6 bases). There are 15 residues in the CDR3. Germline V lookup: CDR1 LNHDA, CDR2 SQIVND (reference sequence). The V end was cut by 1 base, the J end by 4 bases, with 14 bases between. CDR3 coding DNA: TGTGCCAGTAGTATAGCACTCGGGACACTATACGAGCAGTACTTC. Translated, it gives CASSIALGTLYEQYF.

The CDR3 is CASTPGLATYQETQYF. Written as DNA, the CDR3 is TGCGCCAGCACCCCGGGACTAGCGACGTACCAAGAGACCCAGTACTTC. V gene TRBV5-1 combines with J gene TRBJ2-5, with 10 positions matching TRBD2. J lost 0 bases, V lost 6 bases, and 8 bases had no gene match. The CDR3 is 16 amino acids. CDR1 and CDR2 from the germline V gene are SGHRS and YFSETQ.

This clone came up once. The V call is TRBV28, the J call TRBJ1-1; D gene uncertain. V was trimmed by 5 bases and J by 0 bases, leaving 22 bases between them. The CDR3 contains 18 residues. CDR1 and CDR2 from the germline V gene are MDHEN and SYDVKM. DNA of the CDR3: TGTGCCAGCAGTCATTCCATTGCGACTTTCGGGATGAACACTGAAGCTTTCTTT. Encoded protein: CASSHSIATFGMNTEAFF.

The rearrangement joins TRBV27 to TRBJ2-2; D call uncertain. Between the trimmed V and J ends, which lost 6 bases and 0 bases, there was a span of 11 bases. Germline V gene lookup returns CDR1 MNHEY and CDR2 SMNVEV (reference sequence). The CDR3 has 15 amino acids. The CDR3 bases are TGTGCCAGCAGGGCGGTGCTCGCGAACACCGGGGAGCTGTTTTTT. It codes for CASRAVLANTGELFF.

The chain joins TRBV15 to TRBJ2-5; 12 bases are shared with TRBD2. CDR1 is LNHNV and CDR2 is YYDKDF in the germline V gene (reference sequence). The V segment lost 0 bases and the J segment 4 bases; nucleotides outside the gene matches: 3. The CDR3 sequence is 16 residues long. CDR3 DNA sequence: TGTGCCACCAGCAGAGATCTAGCGGGAGGGCGAGAGACCCAGTACTTC. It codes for CATSRDLAGGRETQYF.